This T cell receptor beta chain was sequenced in a study of T-cell memory formation after mild COVID-19. Study-wide findings and caveats: Contracting clones, day 15 to 85, had balanced CD4/CD8, and later expanders favored CD4+. Cross-reactive memory appears to have joined, as suggested by some responding clones showing up in pre-infection memory.

Notes on this clonotype: Its target is not known.

Unmatched junction bases numbered 7, after V lost 6 bases and J lost 6 bases. The CDR3 has 13 residues. Employing constant-segment primers, 5'RACE generated TCR alpha and TCR beta cDNA libraries bearing sample barcodes and UMIs. TCRdb called the 5' RACE reads again in MiXCR, with one record for every CDR3 protein. The sample lists 50,000 to 60,000 distinct CDR3 sequences, about 30% occurring once. The rearrangement uses TRBV12-3 or TRBV12-4 and TRBJ1-2; 7 bases line up with TRBD1. The source material was PBMCs or a T cell subset sorted from them (not recorded which). The origin of this receptor is a man aged 18 to 30 who had mild COVID-19 (a few samples of this study predate the infection). Cell type and time point are not known. In DNA, the CDR3 is TGTGCCAGCAGCCGACAGGGTTGCCATGGCTACACCTTC. Its protein product is CASSRQGCHGYTF.